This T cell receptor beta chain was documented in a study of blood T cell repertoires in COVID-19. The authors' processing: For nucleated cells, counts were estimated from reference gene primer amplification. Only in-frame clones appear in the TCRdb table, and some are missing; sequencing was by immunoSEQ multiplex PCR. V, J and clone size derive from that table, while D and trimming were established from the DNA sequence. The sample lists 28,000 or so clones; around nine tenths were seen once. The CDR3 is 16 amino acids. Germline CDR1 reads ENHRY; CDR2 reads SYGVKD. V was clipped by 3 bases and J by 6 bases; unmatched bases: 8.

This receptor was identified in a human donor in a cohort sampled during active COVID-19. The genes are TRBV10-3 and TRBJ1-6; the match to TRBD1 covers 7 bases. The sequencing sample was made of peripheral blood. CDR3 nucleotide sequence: TGTGCCATCAGTGATCGGACAGGTGCGGGTAATTCACCCCTCCACTTT. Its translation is CAISDRTGAGNSPLHF.